The T cell receptor (beta chain) under discussion was sequenced for a study of spatial heterogeneity in lung cancer. The time point was: sample taken at primary tumor resection. More than 70 TRACERx patients with early, untreated non-small cell lung cancer donated samples. Whole RNA, isolated from tumor, nontumor lung or frozen PBMC, was sequenced without prior sorting. Study-wide results and caveats: Expanded intratumoral alpha and beta TCR counts tracked tumor mutation counts. Estimated coverage of tumor T cells was roughly 6.4% for alpha and approximately 13% for beta chains.

Turning to this clonotype: The antigen remains undetermined. With the library built for alpha chains, this beta chain is off target and its frequency is not meaningful.

Every individual TCR cDNA molecule carried its own unique molecular identifier, which allowed correction of PCR and sequencing errors. TCRdb reprocessed the 5' RACE reads with MiXCR, giving one entry per CDR3 protein. The sample comprises roughly 17,000 distinct CDR3 sequences, 5% to 8% of which are singletons, and 6.5% to 7% rests with the top ten. In germline, CDR1 is KGHSY, CDR2 FQNENV. Unmatched junction bases numbered 2, after V lost 4 bases and J lost 3 bases. The CDR3 has 14 residues. Sequencing used lung tumor tissue, obtained at surgery. This sequence was found in a male donor with early-stage non-small cell lung cancer. This chain connects TRBV16 to TRBJ2-2; 7 positions agree with TRBD1. CDR3: CASSRDRYTGELFF. Written as DNA, the CDR3 is TGTGCCAGCAGCCGGGACAGATACACCGGGGAGCTGTTTTTT.